These 8 T cell receptor beta chains were all obtained from the same sample, sequenced in a study of graft-versus-host responses after intestinal transplantation. Only in-frame clones appear in the TCRdb table, and some are missing; sequencing was by immunoSEQ multiplex PCR. The sample holds some 45,000 clones, over 85% seen once. This specimen consisted of PBMCs, obtained about 11 months after intestinal transplant. Receptor source: a human patient who received an intestinal transplant, so some T cells may come from the graft donor.

This chain connects TRBV7-2 to TRBJ2-7; 7 bases line up with TRBD1. Germline CDR1 SGHTA, CDR2 FQGNSA. J gave up 2 bases and V 5 bases, and 12 bases lay outside the gene matches. The CDR3 contains 16 residues. The CDR3 here is CASSPSPRDSAYEQYF. CDR3 in DNA: TGTGCCAGCAGCCCAAGTCCCCGGGACAGTGCCTACGAGCAGTACTTC.

The chain joins TRBV15 to TRBJ2-7; TRBD2 might be the D (5 bases). Germline CDR1 reads LNHNV; CDR2 reads YYDKDF (reference sequence). This CDR3 spans 15 amino acids. The V end was cut by 0 bases, the J end by 2 bases, with 11 bases between. The CDR3 nucleotides are TGTGCCACCAGCAGAGATCTTAGCGAAACCTACGAGCAGTACTTC. Translating gives CATSRDLSETYEQYF.

The chain carries TRBV6-5 and TRBJ2-5; unclear D gene. V dropped 4 bases and J dropped 3 bases, with 6 bases sitting between them. This CDR3 spans 12 amino acids. The germline V gene has CDR1 MNHEY and CDR2 SVGAGI. The CDR3 nucleotides are TGTGCCAGCAGTTCCGTCAAAGAGACCCAGTACTTC. Translation: CASSSVKETQYF.

The rearrangement links TRBV7-2 to TRBJ2-5, with D maybe TRBD1 (6 bases). Germline CDR1 SGHTA, CDR2 FQGNSA. The CDR3 is 12 residues long. Between the trimmed V and J ends, which lost 5 bases and 4 bases, there was a span of 8 bases. CDR3 protein: CASSGQRETQYF. The DNA for the CDR3 is TGTGCCAGCAGCGGACAGAGAGAGACCCAGTACTTC.

V usage is TRBV5-4 and J usage is TRBJ1-3, with a tentative D call TRBD1 (5 bases). The CDR3 is 17 amino acids. Between the trimmed V and J ends, which lost 5 bases and 0 bases, there was a span of 18 bases. Per the germline V gene, CDR1 is SGHNT and CDR2 is YYREEE (reference sequence). The CDR3 nucleotides read TGTGCCAGCAGTCGGCTCGGGACGGCGCTCTCTGGAAACACCATATATTTT. Encoded protein: CASSRLGTALSGNTIYF.

This chain links TRBV5-4 with TRBJ1-5; 7 nucleotides agree with TRBD1. J lost 6 bases, V lost 9 bases, and 21 bases had no gene match. CDR1 is SGHNT, CDR2 YYREEE, per germline (reference sequence). The CDR3 has 17 residues. CDR3 DNA: TGTGCCACCGAACAGAGGGGGCCTGGGGTGGTGGGTCAGCCCCAGCATTTT. This sequence encodes CATEQRGPGVVGQPQHF.

The V and J genes are TRBV7-3 and TRBJ2-1; D remains unclear. The length of the CDR3 is 13 residues. Per the germline V gene, CDR1 is SGHTA and CDR2 is FQGTGA. V lost 8 bases and J 6 bases, leaving 14 bases between the germline ends. The CDR3 loop is CASGFDSTNEQFF. The CDR3 region has the DNA TGTGCCAGCGGATTCGACTCGACCAATGAGCAGTTCTTC.

The V and J genes are TRBV7-3 and TRBJ2-7; 8 bases line up with TRBD1. The V and J ends lost 5 bases and 1 base, in that order; junction bases with no gene match: 13. Germline-derived CDR1 and CDR2 are SGHTA and FQGTGA. The CDR3 runs to 17 residues. The CDR3 region has the DNA TGTGCCAGCAGCCCTGGTGGTGTAGGACAGGGTTCCTACGAGCAGTACTTC. It specifies CASSPGGVGQGSYEQYF.